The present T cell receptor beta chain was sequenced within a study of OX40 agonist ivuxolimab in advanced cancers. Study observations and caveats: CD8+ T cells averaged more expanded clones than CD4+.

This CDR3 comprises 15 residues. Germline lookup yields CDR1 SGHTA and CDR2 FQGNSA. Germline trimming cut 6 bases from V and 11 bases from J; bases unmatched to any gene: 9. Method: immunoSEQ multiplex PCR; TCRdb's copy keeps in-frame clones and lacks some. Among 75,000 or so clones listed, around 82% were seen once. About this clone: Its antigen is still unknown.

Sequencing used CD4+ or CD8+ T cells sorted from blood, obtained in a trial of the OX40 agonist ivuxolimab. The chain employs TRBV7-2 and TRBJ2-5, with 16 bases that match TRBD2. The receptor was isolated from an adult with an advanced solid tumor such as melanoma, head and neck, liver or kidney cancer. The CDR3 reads CASRPGTSGGGEQYF. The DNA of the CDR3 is TGTGCCAGCAGACCCGGGACTAGCGGGGGGGGTGAGCAGTACTTC.